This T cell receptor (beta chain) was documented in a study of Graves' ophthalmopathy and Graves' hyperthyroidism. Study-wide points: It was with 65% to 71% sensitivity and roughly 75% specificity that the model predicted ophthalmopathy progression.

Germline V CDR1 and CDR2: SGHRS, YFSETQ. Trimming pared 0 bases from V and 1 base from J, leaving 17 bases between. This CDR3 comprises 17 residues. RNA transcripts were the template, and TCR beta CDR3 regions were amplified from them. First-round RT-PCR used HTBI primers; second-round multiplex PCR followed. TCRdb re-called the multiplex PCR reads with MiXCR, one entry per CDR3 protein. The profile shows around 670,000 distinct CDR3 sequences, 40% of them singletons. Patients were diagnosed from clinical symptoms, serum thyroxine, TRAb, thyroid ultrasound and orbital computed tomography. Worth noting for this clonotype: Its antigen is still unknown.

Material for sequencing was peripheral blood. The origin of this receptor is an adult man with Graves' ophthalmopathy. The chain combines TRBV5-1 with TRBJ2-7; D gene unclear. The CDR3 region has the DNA TGCGCCAGCAGCTTGGATTTCGGGTCAGCCACTTCCTACGAGCAGTACTTC. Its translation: CASSLDFGSATSYEQYF.